This T cell receptor (beta chain) was recorded in a study of blood T cell repertoires in COVID-19. With 0 bases clipped from V and 7 bases from J, the junction kept 8 bases outside the gene matches. The CDR3 is made up of 16 amino acids. Germline CDR1 LNHDA, CDR2 SQIVND (reference sequence). Libraries were prepared by immunoSEQ multiplex PCR; TCRdb keeps only in-frame clonotypes and omits some of them. The sample includes a few hundred thousand clones, roughly nine tenths seen only once; the top ten take around 6%. The sample was peripheral blood. The V and J genes are TRBV19 and TRBJ2-1; 8 positions match TRBD1. This receptor was taken from a man aged 18 to 30 who had recovered from COVID-19. The CDR3 is CASSIEWSGGLNEQFF. CDR3 DNA sequence: TGTGCCAGTAGTATAGAATGGTCAGGGGGCCTAAATGAGCAGTTCTTC.